This T cell receptor (beta chain) was identified in a study of blood T cell repertoires in COVID-19. On the study more broadly: Sources were T cells, B-cell-depleted T cells, or PBMCs; the material itself was cDNA or gDNA.

V was pared by 0 bases and J by 7 bases, with 12 bases between. The germline V gene encodes CDR1 LGHNA and CDR2 YSLEER. The CDR3 runs 15 residues. This table comes from immunoSEQ multiplex PCR, and its TCRdb copy is limited to in-frame clones, with some not included. The table lists some 280,000 clones, about 88% of them singletons. The sequence came from a woman aged 60-75 years with acute or convalescent COVID-19. The V and J genes are TRBV4-3 and TRBJ1-4, with D possibly TRBD1 on 5 matching bases. The material sequenced was peripheral blood. The CDR3 reads CASSQEGAGFEKLFF. CDR3 bases: TGCGCCAGCAGCCAAGAAGGGGCAGGGTTTGAAAAACTGTTTTTT.